The 30 T cell receptor beta chains presented below share a single source sample, sequenced in a study of T cell changes during pregnancy in multiple sclerosis (dated by TCRdb to the late 2010s). The library was produced with the immunoSEQ multiplex PCR assay. TCRdb obtained this table from immuneACCESS and retained in-frame rearrangements with V and J assigned. These tables miss some clones; where compared with another copy, unresolved V genes account for less than half of the shortfall, and the remainder is unexplained. The sample table records tens of thousands of clones; over 80% of these occur just once. The ten top clones hold approximately 0.93% of the sample. The sample in question was peripheral blood, obtained in the first trimester of pregnancy. The source is a female donor with multiple sclerosis, enrolled in a pregnancy study.

V and J are TRBV6-4 and TRBJ2-1, with TRBD2 matching 7 bases. CDR3 length: 17 residues. J lost 3 bases, V lost 3 bases, and 11 bases had no gene match. CDR1 and CDR2 from the germline V gene are MRHNA and SNTAGT. The CDR3 sequence: CASSELAGTTDYNEQFF. The CDR3 nucleotides read TGTGCCAGCAGTGAATTAGCCGGGACTACTGACTACAATGAGCAGTTCTTC.

The gene calls are TRBV27 and TRBJ2-1, with TRBD2 matching 7 bases. V lost 4 bases and J lost 3; bases outside the gene matches: 6. Germline V lookup: CDR1 MNHEY, CDR2 SMNVEV (reference sequence). This CDR3 comprises 15 residues. CDR3 sequence reads: CASSSRTSIYNEQFF. CDR3 sequence (DNA): TGTGCCAGCAGTTCGCGGACTAGTATCTACAATGAGCAGTTCTTC.

The chain links TRBV5-1 to TRBJ2-1, with TRBD2 matching over 9 bases. V shed 4 bases, J shed 8 bases, and the junction held 13 bases outside the gene matches. Germline values: CDR1 SGHRS, CDR2 YFSETQ. The CDR3 covers 16 residues. The CDR3 coding sequence is TGCGCCAGCAGCCCGAGGGGGAGCGGGAGGTTAGATGAGCAGTTCTTC. Translation gives CASSPRGSGRLDEQFF.

This chain uses TRBV14 with TRBJ2-1; D not resolved. V was shortened by 0 bases and J by 6 bases, with 24 bases between the two germline ends. The length of the CDR3 is 19 residues. Germline V gene data show CDR1 as SGHDN and CDR2 as FVKESK. The DNA for the CDR3 is TGTGCCAGCAGCCAAGATCATTCCACCCTGCTCATGAAGCCCAATGAGCAGTTCTTC. As protein: CASSQDHSTLLMKPNEQFF.

The chain employs TRBV15 and TRBJ2-4; 7 bases agree with TRBD2. V lost 6 bases to trimming and J lost 7 bases; unmatched junction nucleotides: 9. The CDR3 is 14 residues long. Germline CDR1 LNHNV, CDR2 YYDKDF (reference sequence). CDR3 in amino acids: CATSTTEGGNIQYF. The CDR3, as DNA: TGTGCCACCAGTACTACCGAGGGAGGGAACATTCAGTACTTC.

This chain links TRBV6-5 with TRBJ1-2, with 8 bases fitting TRBD1. The CDR3 has 16 amino acids. Per the germline V gene, CDR1 is MNHEY and CDR2 is SVGAGI. J gave up 0 bases and V 4 bases, and 7 bases lay outside the gene matches. This CDR3 is CASSSARQGTNYGYTF. In nucleotides, the CDR3 is TGTGCCAGCAGTTCCGCCCGACAGGGGACTAACTATGGCTACACCTTC.

The chain is built from TRBV5-8 and TRBJ2-3; 7 bases map to TRBD1. The CDR3 has 17 residues. With V trimmed by 0 bases and J by 4 bases, 11 bases remained unmatched. Germline-derived CDR1 and CDR2 are SGHTS and YDEGEE. CDR3 loop: CASSLDSGQRYADTQYF. The DNA of the CDR3 is TGTGCCAGCAGCTTGGATTCGGGACAGCGATATGCAGATACGCAGTATTTT.

The CDR3 DNA follows: TGCGCCAGCAGCAACCGTTACAGTGGAAATGAAAAACTGTTTTTT. The encoded protein is CASSNRYSGNEKLFF. V and J are TRBV4-1 and TRBJ1-4, with D hard to call. CDR1 is MGHRA, CDR2 YSYEKL, per germline. This CDR3 contains 15 residues. V lost 5 bases to trimming and J lost 5 bases, with 15 bases between them.

The chain recombines TRBV14 with TRBJ2-1, with no clear D. CDR3 length equals 16 residues. From germline, CDR1 is SGHDN and CDR2 FVKESK. Trimming took 0 bases from V and 0 from J, leaving 9 bases between them. CDR3 sequence reads: CASSQDNWSSYNEQFF. Here the CDR3 DNA reads TGTGCCAGCAGCCAAGATAACTGGAGCTCCTACAATGAGCAGTTCTTC.

This chain links TRBV7-6 with TRBJ1-1, with a tentative D call TRBD1 (5 bases). CDR3 length equals 14 residues. Trimming took off 5 bases at V and 4 bases at J, with 14 bases between the two ends. Germline-derived CDR1 and CDR2 are SGHVS and FNYEAQ. The CDR3 is CASSRGGGITEAFF. The CDR3 nucleotides read TGTGCCAGCAGCCGCGGGGGGGGTATCACTGAAGCTTTCTTT.

This clone was seen once. The V gene is TRBV7-9, the J gene TRBJ1-5; 7 nucleotides agree with TRBD1. The trim removed 5 bases at V and 2 bases at J, leaving 3 bases unmatched. Looked up from germline, CDR1 is SEHNR and CDR2 is FQNEAQ (reference sequence). The CDR3 has 14 residues. The DNA for the CDR3 is TGTGCCAGCAGCCTGGGGACAGGCAATCAGCCCCAGCATTTT. Protein: CASSLGTGNQPQHF.

This rearrangement joins TRBV5-1 to TRBJ2-7, with D perhaps matching TRBD2 (5 bases). V lost 3 bases and J 2 bases, leaving 12 bases between the germline ends. Germline V gives CDR1 SGHRS, CDR2 YFSETQ. The CDR3 covers 14 residues. CDR3 sequence: CASSSVEGPYEQYF. Written as DNA, the CDR3 is TGCGCCAGCAGCTCCGTTGAGGGCCCCTACGAGCAGTACTTC.

The chain has TRBV6-1 and TRBJ2-3; D is possibly TRBD1 (6 bases). The CDR3 loop spans 14 amino acids. The V end lost 7 bases, the J end lost 6 bases, and 17 bases lay between the germline ends. CDR1 and CDR2 from the germline V gene are MNHNS and SASEGT. CDR3 in amino acids: CASISQGIGDTQYF. The CDR3 bases are TGTGCCAGCATCTCCCAGGGGATCGGGGATACGCAGTATTTT.

The V and J genes are TRBV29-1 and TRBJ2-4; a possible D gene is TRBD2 (7 bases). Deletions cut 1 base from V and 2 bases from J, with 12 bases between. The CDR3 runs to 15 residues. Germline V lookup: CDR1 SQVTM, CDR2 ANQGSEA. Written as DNA, the CDR3 is TGCAGCGTTGAAGGGGGGGGCAGATCCAAAAACATTCAGTACTTC. It encodes CSVEGGGRSKNIQYF.

The V gene is TRBV28, the J gene TRBJ2-7, with 9 bases matching TRBD1. Germline CDR1 and CDR2: MDHEN and SYDVKM. The CDR3 covers 17 residues. The V and J ends lost 4 bases and 4 bases, in that order; junction bases with no gene match: 14. The DNA of the CDR3 is TGTGCCAGCAGTTCCGGGACCTCGACAGGGGGGCCATACGAGCAGTACTTC. Translated: CASSSGTSTGGPYEQYF.

The chain carries TRBV18 and TRBJ2-1; TRBD1 aligns across 9 bases. V shed 4 bases and J 8 bases; nucleotides not matched to a gene: 3. Germline CDR1 reads KGHSH; CDR2 reads LQKENI. This CDR3 has 13 amino acids. The CDR3 region is CASSRDRVYEQFF. CDR3 nucleotides: TGTGCCAGCTCACGGGACAGGGTCTATGAGCAGTTCTTC.

The chain recombines TRBV6-6 with TRBJ1-6; 7 positions agree with TRBD1. CDR1 is MNHNY, CDR2 SVGAGI, per germline (reference sequence). V shed 4 bases and J 8 bases; nucleotides not matched to a gene: 8. The CDR3 is 15 residues long. In nucleotides, the CDR3 is TGTGCCAGCAGTTCACACAGGGGAAGGGATTCACCCCTCCACTTT. This codes for CASSSHRGRDSPLHF.

The rearrangement links TRBV5-1 to TRBJ1-1; D not resolved. This CDR3 is 17 amino acids long. From germline, CDR1 is SGHRS and CDR2 YFSETQ. Trimming removed 3 bases from V and 2 bases from J, with 20 bases in between. CDR3 residues: CASSSARPVRENTEAFF. CDR3 coding DNA: TGCGCCAGCAGCTCTGCCCGCCCCGTTCGGGAAAACACTGAAGCTTTCTTT.

The chain is built from TRBV19 and TRBJ2-6, with D perhaps matching TRBD1 (6 bases). This CDR3 has 15 residues. The V gene's germline CDR1 is LNHDA and CDR2 SQIVND (reference sequence). V was trimmed by 3 bases and J by 4 bases, leaving 10 bases between them. CDR3 region: CASSMGATGANVLTF. For the CDR3, the DNA is TGTGCCAGTAGTATGGGGGCGACCGGGGCCAACGTCCTGACTTTC.

This chain uses TRBV28 with TRBJ2-7; TRBD1 is a possible D gene (5 bases). V was clipped by 3 bases and J by 0 bases, with 12 bases between them. The length of the CDR3 is 15 residues. The V gene's germline CDR1 is MDHEN and CDR2 SYDVKM. CDR3 bases: TGTGCCAGCAGTTTCGAACAGGTTGCCTCCTACGAGCAGTACTTC. Residues: CASSFEQVASYEQYF.

The rearrangement links TRBV9 to TRBJ1-1, with TRBD1 matching over 9 bases. V lost 4 bases and J lost 1; bases outside the gene matches: 8. CDR1 is SGDLS, CDR2 YYNGEE, per germline. The CDR3 consists of 16 residues. For the CDR3, the DNA is TGTGCCAGCAGCCAAACCCGGACAGGGGCGAACACTGAAGCTTTCTTT. Translating gives CASSQTRTGANTEAFF.

This sequence joins TRBV5-1 and TRBJ2-7, with a weak D call TRBD1 (6 bases). The CDR3 totals 15 residues. Trimming took off 4 bases at V and 0 bases at J, with 14 bases between the two ends. From germline, CDR1 is SGHRS and CDR2 YFSETQ. CDR3 residues: CASSPRLGGSYEQYF. CDR3 DNA: TGCGCCAGCAGCCCCCGCCTAGGGGGCTCCTACGAGCAGTACTTC.

The chain combines TRBV4-1 with TRBJ2-2, with 10 bases that match TRBD2. The V gene end was trimmed by 4 bases and the J gene end by 5 bases; junction bases not matched to a gene: 7. Germline loops: CDR1 MGHRA, CDR2 YSYEKL. This CDR3 has 16 amino acids. CDR3 sequence: CASSLFPSGGTGELFF. For the CDR3, the DNA is TGCGCCAGCAGCCTTTTTCCTAGCGGGGGAACCGGGGAGCTGTTTTTT.

The chain carries TRBV7-6 and TRBJ2-7; TRBD1 matches at 10 bases. CDR3 length equals 13 residues. Germline-derived CDR1 and CDR2 are SGHVS and FNYEAQ. Germline trimming cut 8 bases from V and 4 bases from J; bases unmatched to any gene: 5. The CDR3 DNA sequence: TGTGCCAGCTCCGGGACAGGGGTTTACGAGCAGTACTTC. The encoded protein is CASSGTGVYEQYF.

This clone was recorded only once. The rearrangement links TRBV11-2 to TRBJ2-5; 13 bases fit TRBD2. Germline CDR1 and CDR2: SGHAT and FQNNGV. The CDR3 is made up of 17 amino acids. Trimming at V came to 5 bases and at J to 5 bases, leaving 11 bases not matched to a gene. CDR3 amino acids: CASSPRLLTSGGETQYF. The CDR3 region has the DNA TGTGCCAGCAGCCCAAGGCTCCTGACTAGCGGGGGGGAGACCCAGTACTTC.

The chain has TRBV4-3 and TRBJ1-1; D may be TRBD1 (5 bases). CDR3 length equals 17 residues. The V end lost 0 bases, the J end lost 0 bases, and 14 bases lay between the germline ends. Germline-derived CDR1 and CDR2 are LGHNA and YSLEER. The CDR3 is CASSQDRLGGMNTEAFF. The CDR3 DNA reads TGCGCCAGCAGCCAAGATAGGCTGGGGGGAATGAACACTGAAGCTTTCTTT.

The chain links TRBV7-2 to TRBJ1-1; D remains unclear. The germline gives CDR1 SGHTA, CDR2 FQGNSA. V was cut by 5 bases and J by 1 base, with 11 bases left in between. This CDR3 spans 14 amino acids. In nucleotides, the CDR3 is TGTGCCAGCAGCCTTCTAGGATCGAACACTGAAGCTTTCTTT. Its protein product is CASSLLGSNTEAFF. Filled out from reference TRBV7-2 and TRBJ1-1, the complete variable domain reads GAGVSQSPSNKVTEKGKDVELRCDPISGHTALYWYRQSLGQGLEFLIYFQGNSAPDKSGLPSDRFSAERTGGSVSTLTIQRTQQEDSAVYLCASSLLGSNTEAFFGQGTRLTVV.

The chain employs TRBV15 and TRBJ2-1, with D possibly being TRBD2 (5 bases). The CDR3 covers 14 residues. V was shortened by 4 bases and J by 6 bases, with 13 bases between the two germline ends. CDR1 is LNHNV and CDR2 is YYDKDF in the germline V gene (reference sequence). The CDR3 DNA sequence: TGTGCCACCAGCAACCTTTACGAGGGCAATGAGCAGTTCTTC. Translation gives CATSNLYEGNEQFF.

The gene calls are TRBV6-1 and TRBJ2-1; TRBD2 might be the D (6 bases). CDR3 length: 10 residues. The V and J ends lost 9 bases and 14 bases respectively, with 14 bases between them. CDR1 MNHNS and CDR2 SASEGT come from the germline V gene. Written as DNA, the CDR3 is TGTGCCAGGCGGGGCGGGGTTGAGTTCTTC. Protein product: CARRGGVEFF.

There are a few counts of this clone. The chain combines TRBV15 with TRBJ1-6; TRBD1 matches at 8 bases. This CDR3 is 15 amino acids long. Germline V gives CDR1 LNHNV, CDR2 YYDKDF (reference sequence). The junction had 5 bases not matched to a gene; V was cut back by 0 bases and J by 10 bases. CDR3 DNA sequence: TGTGCCACCAGCAGAGAAGGGACAGGAGGGTCACCCCTCCACTTT. Its translation: CATSREGTGGSPLHF. The full variable domain, with the rest looked up from reference TRBV15 and TRBJ1-6, is DAMVIQNPRYQVTQFGKPVTLSCSQTLNHNVMYWYQQKSSQAPKLLFHYYDKDFNNEADTPDNFQSRRPNTSFCFLDIRSPGLGDTAMYLCATSREGTGGSPLHFGNGTRLTVT.